This paragraph covers one T cell receptor (beta chain) sequence. This table comes from immunoSEQ multiplex PCR, and its TCRdb copy is limited to in-frame clones, with some not included. This table holds about 70,000 clones, about 80% found once. The data stem from a study of control samples from healthy donors and cancer patients. V lost 4 bases and J lost 2, with 13 bases in between. The CDR3 has 15 amino acids. CDR1 and CDR2 (germline): SGHRS, YFSETQ. Sequenced input: blood. This chain joins TRBV5-1 and TRBJ1-3; possible D gene TRBD1, 6 bases. This receptor was identified in a man aged 50 or older in good health. CDR3 residues: CASSQSRDTGNTIYF. CDR3 DNA sequence: TGCGCCAGCAGCCAAAGCCGGGACACTGGAAACACCATATATTTT.